This is a list of T cell receptor beta chains from one sample in a study of T cells in Graves' hyperthyroidism and ophthalmopathy. TCRdb reprocessed the multiplex PCR reads via MiXCR and lists one record per CDR3 protein. The sample lists hundreds of thousands of distinct CDR3 sequences, over 15% occurring once. The sequencing sample was made of blood. These receptors were collected from a woman aged 50 to 60 with Graves' hyperthyroidism that later progressed to Graves' ophthalmopathy. Both conserved end residues are part of each CDR3. The order of the fields is J gene, V gene, clone size, CDR3 length, D gene, CDR3 DNA, CDR3 protein. A D gene is named only where the DNA matches it firmly. Some rows have no size entry. The others give once, few or many, or a class for an expanded clone.

TRBJ2-1 | TRBV9 | many | 15 | TRBD2 | TGTGCCAGCAGCGTCGCAGCGGGGGATTACAATGAGCAGTTCTTC | CASSVAAGDYNEQFF
TRBJ1-5 | TRBV6-2/TRBV6-3 | many | 13 | - | TGTGCCAGCAGTTATAGGGTCAATCAGCCCCAGCATTTT | CASSYRVNQPQHF
TRBJ1-3 | TRBV20-1 | - | 15 | - | TGCAGTGCAACGTCGTCGGACTCCTCTGGAAACACCATATATTTT | CSATSSDSSGNTIYF
TRBJ1-5 | TRBV2 | many | 13 | TRBD1 | TGTGCCAGCAGTGGGGGACAGAATCAGCCCCAGCATTTT | CASSGGQNQPQHF
TRBJ2-2 | TRBV19 | few | 14 | - | TGTGCCAGTACCCCTCGCGGAGGGACCGGGGAGCTGTTTTTT | CASTPRGGTGELFF
TRBJ1-5 | TRBV27 | many | 18 | TRBD1 | TGTGCCAGCAGTTTGCTACGACAGGGAGGGATATTCAATCAGCCCCAGCATTTT | CASSLLRQGGIFNQPQHF
TRBJ2-3 | TRBV30 | - | 15 | TRBD2 | TGTGCCTGGAGCCGGAGCGGGGGACGGGGAGATACGCAGTATTTT | CAWSRSGGRGDTQYF
TRBJ2-5 | TRBV15 | many | 14 | TRBD2 | TGTGCCACCAGCAGTCTAGCGGGGGTTGAGACCCAGTACTTC | CATSSLAGVETQYF
TRBJ1-1 | TRBV3-1 | many | 16 | - | TGTGCCAGCAGCCAAGTTAAGGAGAGCATGAACACTGAAGCTTTCTTT | CASSQVKESMNTEAFF
TRBJ2-2 | TRBV12-3/TRBV12-4 | few | 14 | TRBD1 | TGTGCCACCCCGGACAGGCCGAACACCGGGGAGCTGTTTTTT | CATPDRPNTGELFF
TRBJ2-5 | TRBV29-1 | - | 14 | - | TGCAGCGTTGAGGAGGTGGAAGGAATCTGGACCCAGTACTTC | CSVEEVEGIWTQYF
TRBJ2-5 | TRBV2 | many | 13 | - | TGTGCCAGCAGTGTTTCCAGGGGCGAGACCCAGTACTTC | CASSVSRGETQYF
TRBJ1-4 | TRBV30 | few | 15 | - | TGTGCCTGGAGCGTCGGGGGCACAACTAATGAAAAACTGTTTTTT | CAWSVGGTTNEKLFF
TRBJ1-2 | TRBV29-1 | many | 13 | - | TGCAGCGTTGGGCCTTCGTCTAACTATGGCTACACCTTC | CSVGPSSNYGYTF
TRBJ2-2 | TRBV19 | - | 17 | - | TGTGCCAGTCGCGGGGCCCGACAGGGTAGGAACACCGGGGAGCTGTTTTTT | CASRGARQGRNTGELFF
TRBJ1-1 | TRBV27 | many | 14 | - | TGTGCCAGCAGTATGGCAAACCTAGACACTGAAGCTTTCTTT | CASSMANLDTEAFF
TRBJ2-1 | TRBV19 | once | 15 | TRBD2 | TGTGCCAGTAGTATACCCCAGCGGGGGCACAATGAGCAGTTCTTC | CASSIPQRGHNEQFF
TRBJ2-1 | TRBV5-1 | - | 15 | TRBD2 | TGCGCCAGCAGCCTTCTGGCGGGGGTTAACAATGAGCAGTTCTTC | CASSLLAGVNNEQFF